This T cell receptor beta chain was recorded in a study of T cell responses to AZD1222 COVID-19 vaccine. Findings of the study overall: Seropositivity was recorded at baseline in only a handful of AZD1222 recipients.

The data were produced by immunoSEQ multiplex PCR, yet TCRdb's version contains in-frame clones alone and is incomplete. This table has 75,000 to 95,000 clones, roughly 85% appearing once. About this clone itself: Its specificity is unknown.

Germline CDR1 is SGHRS and CDR2 is YFSETQ. The CDR3 sequence is 15 residues long. Trimming at V came to 0 bases and at J to 2 bases, leaving 4 bases not matched to a gene. The sequence was collected from an adult who received the AZD1222 COVID-19 vaccine. The gene calls are TRBV5-1 and TRBJ1-2; 7 nucleotides agree with TRBD1. The specimen was peripheral blood, collected 28 days after the second AZD1222 dose. CDR3 coding DNA: TGCGCCAGCAGCTTGGAAGGGGGCGCGAACTATGGCTACACCTTC. Amino acids: CASSLEGGANYGYTF.